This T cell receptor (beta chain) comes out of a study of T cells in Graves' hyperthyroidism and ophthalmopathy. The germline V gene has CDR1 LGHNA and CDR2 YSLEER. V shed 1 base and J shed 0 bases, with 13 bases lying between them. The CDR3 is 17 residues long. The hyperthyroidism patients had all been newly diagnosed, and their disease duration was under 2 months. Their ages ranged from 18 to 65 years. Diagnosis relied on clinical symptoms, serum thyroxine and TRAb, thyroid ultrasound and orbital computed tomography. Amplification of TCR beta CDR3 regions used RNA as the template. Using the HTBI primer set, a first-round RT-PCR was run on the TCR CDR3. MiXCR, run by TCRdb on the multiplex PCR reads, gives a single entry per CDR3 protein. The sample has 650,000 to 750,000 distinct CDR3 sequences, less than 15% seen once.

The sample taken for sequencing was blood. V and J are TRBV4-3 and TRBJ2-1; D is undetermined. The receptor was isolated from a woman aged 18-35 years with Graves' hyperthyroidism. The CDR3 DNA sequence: TGCGCCAGCAGCCAAGCCTTGCAGACGAGCTCCTACAATGAGCAGTTCTTC. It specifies CASSQALQTSSYNEQFF.